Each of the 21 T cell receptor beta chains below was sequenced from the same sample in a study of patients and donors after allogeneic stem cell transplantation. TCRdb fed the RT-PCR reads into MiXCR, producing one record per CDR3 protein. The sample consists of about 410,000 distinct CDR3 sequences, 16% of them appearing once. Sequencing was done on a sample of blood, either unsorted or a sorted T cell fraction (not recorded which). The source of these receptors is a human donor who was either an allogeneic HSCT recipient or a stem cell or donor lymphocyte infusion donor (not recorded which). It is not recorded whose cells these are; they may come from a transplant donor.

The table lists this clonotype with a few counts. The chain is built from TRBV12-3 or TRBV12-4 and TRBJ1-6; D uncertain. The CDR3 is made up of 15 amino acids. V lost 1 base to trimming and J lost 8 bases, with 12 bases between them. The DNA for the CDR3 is TGTGCCAGCAGTTTAGGGGAGTCCCTGCATTCACCCCTCCACTTT. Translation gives CASSLGESLHSPLHF.

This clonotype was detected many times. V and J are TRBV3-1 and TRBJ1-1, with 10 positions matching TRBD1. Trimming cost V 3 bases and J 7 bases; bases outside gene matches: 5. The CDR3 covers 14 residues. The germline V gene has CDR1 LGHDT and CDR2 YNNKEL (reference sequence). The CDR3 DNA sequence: TGTGCCAGCAGCCAGAGGACAGGGGGTAATGAAGCTTTCTTT. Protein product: CASSQRTGGNEAFF.

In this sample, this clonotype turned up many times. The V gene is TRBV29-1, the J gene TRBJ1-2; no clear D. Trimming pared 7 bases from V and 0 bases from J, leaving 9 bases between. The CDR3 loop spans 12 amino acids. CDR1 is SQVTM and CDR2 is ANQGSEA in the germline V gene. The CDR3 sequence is CSARYSNYGYTF. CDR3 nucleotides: TGCAGCGCACGATACTCTAACTATGGCTACACCTTC.

The CDR3 region is CASSLRGQGRGETQYF. The CDR3 DNA reads as TGTGCCAGCAGTTTACGGGGACAGGGTCGTGGGGAGACCCAGTACTTC. The chain is built from TRBV12-3 or TRBV12-4 and TRBJ2-5, with 9 bases aligning to TRBD1. CDR3 length equals 16 residues. After removal of 2 bases from V and 5 bases from J, the junction contained 9 bases not matched to a gene.

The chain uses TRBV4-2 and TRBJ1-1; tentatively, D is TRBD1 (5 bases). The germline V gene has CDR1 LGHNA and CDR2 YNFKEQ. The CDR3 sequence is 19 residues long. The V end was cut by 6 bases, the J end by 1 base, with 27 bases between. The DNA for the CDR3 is TGTGCCAGCAGACGGGGCGAAAGCGGGGCGTGGGGGACGAACACTGAAGCTTTCTTT. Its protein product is CASRRGESGAWGTNTEAFF.

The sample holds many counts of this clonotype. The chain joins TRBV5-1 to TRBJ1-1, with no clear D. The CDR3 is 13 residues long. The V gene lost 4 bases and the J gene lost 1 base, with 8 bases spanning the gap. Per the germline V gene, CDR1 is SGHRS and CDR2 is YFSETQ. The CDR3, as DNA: TGCGCCAGCAGCGTTCGACCGAACACTGAAGCTTTCTTT. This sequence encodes CASSVRPNTEAFF. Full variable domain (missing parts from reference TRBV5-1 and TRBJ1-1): KAGVTQTPRYLIKTRGQQVTLSCSPISGHRSVSWYQQTPGQGLQFLFEYFSETQRNKGNFPGRFSGRQFSNSRSEMNVSTLELGDSALYLCASSVRPNTEAFFGQGTRLTVV.

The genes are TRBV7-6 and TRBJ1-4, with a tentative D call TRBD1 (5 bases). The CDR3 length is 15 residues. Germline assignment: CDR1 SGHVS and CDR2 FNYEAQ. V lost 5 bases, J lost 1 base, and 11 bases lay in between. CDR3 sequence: CASSRRQQTNEKLFF. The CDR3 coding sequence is TGTGCCAGCAGCCGCCGACAGCAAACTAATGAAAAACTGTTTTTT.

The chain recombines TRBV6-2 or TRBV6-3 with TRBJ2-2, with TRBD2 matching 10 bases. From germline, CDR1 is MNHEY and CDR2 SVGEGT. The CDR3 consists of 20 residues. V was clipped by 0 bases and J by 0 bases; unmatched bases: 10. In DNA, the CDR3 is TGTGCCAGCAGTTACTCTCTAGCGGGGGACCCAAGATCGAACACCGGGGAGCTGTTTTTT. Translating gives CASSYSLAGDPRSNTGELFF.

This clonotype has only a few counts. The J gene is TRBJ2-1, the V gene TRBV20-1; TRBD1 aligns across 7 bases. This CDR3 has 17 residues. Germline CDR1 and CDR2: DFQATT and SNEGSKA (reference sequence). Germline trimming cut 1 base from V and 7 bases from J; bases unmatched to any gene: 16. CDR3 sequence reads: CSARVGGRGLLGNEQFF. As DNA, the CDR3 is TGCAGTGCTAGAGTAGGGGGCAGGGGGTTGTTGGGGAATGAGCAGTTCTTC.

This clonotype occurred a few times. The CDR3 loop is CASSPAGGPGDEQFF. In DNA form, the CDR3 reads TGTGCCAGCAGCCCCGCGGGGGGCCCCGGGGATGAGCAGTTCTTC. This chain connects TRBV6-1 to TRBJ2-1; 8 bases line up with TRBD2. The J segment lost 8 bases and the V segment lost 6 bases, leaving 12 bases of the junction unmatched. CDR1 is MNHNS, CDR2 SASEGT, per germline. The CDR3 runs to 15 residues.

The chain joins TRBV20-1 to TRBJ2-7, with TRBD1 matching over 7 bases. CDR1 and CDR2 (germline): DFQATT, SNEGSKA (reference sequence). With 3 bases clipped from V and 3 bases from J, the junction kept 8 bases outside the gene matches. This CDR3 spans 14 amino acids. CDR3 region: CSARRRRGSYEQYF. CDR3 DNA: TGCAGTGCTAGGAGGCGCAGGGGGAGCTACGAGCAGTACTTC.

The CDR3 nucleotides read TGCAGCGTTGATTCCTTCGGTCCCTCTGGAAACACCATATATTTT. This codes for CSVDSFGPSGNTIYF. The chain combines TRBV29-1 with TRBJ1-3; D gene uncertain. Trimming took off 3 bases at V and 0 bases at J, with 12 bases between the two ends. This CDR3 has 15 residues. Germline CDR1 reads SQVTM; CDR2 reads ANQGSEA.

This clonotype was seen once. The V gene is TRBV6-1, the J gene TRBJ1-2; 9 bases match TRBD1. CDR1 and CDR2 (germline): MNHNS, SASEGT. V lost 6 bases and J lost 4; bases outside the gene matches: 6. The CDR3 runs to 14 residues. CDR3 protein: CASRNTGGAYGYTF. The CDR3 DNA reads TGTGCCAGCAGGAATACAGGGGGCGCCTATGGCTACACCTTC.

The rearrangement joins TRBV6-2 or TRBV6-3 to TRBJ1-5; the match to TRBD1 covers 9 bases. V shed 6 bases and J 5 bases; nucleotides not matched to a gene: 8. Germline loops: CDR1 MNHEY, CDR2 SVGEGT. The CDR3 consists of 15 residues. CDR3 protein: CASRPHRDRDQPQHF. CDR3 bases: TGTGCCAGCAGACCACACCGGGACAGGGATCAGCCCCAGCATTTT.

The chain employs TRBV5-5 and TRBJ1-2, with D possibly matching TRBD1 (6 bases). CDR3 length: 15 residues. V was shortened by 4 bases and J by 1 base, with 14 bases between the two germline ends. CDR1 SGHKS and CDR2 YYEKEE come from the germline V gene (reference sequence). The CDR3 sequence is CASSLGSGDNYGYTF. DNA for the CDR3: TGTGCCAGCAGCCTAGGGTCAGGGGATAACTATGGCTACACCTTC. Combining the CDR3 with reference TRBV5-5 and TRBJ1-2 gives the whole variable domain DAGVTQSPTHLIKTRGQQVTLRCSPISGHKSVSWYQQVLGQGPQFIFQYYEKEERGRGNFPDRFSARQFPNYSSELNVNALLLGDSALYLCASSLGSGDNYGYTFGSGTRLTVV.

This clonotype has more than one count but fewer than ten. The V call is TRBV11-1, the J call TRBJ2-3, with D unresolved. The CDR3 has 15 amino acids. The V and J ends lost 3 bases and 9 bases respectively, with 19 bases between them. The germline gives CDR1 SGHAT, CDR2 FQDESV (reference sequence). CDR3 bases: TGTGCCAGCAGCTTTGGTGGGCGACGAAAAGAAACGCAGTATTTT. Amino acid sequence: CASSFGGRRKETQYF.

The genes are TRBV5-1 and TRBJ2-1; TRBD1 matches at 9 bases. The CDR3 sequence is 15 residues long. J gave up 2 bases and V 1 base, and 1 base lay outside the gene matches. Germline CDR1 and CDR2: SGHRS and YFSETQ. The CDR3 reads CASSLRQGAYNEQFF. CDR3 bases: TGCGCCAGCAGCTTGCGACAGGGGGCCTACAATGAGCAGTTCTTC.

The CDR3 loop is CSTRVAGGLSRGEQYF. CDR3 nucleotide sequence: TGCAGTACCCGGGTAGCGGGAGGACTTTCGAGGGGCGAGCAGTACTTC. The gene calls are TRBV20-1 and TRBJ2-7; TRBD2 agrees at 10 bases. This CDR3 spans 16 amino acids. V shed 8 bases, J shed 6 bases, and the junction held 19 bases outside the gene matches. The germline CDR1 and CDR2 sequences are DFQATT and SNEGSKA (reference sequence).

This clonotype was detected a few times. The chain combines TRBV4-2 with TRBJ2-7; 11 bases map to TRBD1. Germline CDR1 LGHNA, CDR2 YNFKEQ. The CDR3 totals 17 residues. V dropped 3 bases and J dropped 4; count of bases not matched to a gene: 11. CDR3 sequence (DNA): TGTGCCAGCAGCCATGATAAAGGGGGACAGGGGGGATACGAGCAGTACTTC. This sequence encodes CASSHDKGGQGGYEQYF.

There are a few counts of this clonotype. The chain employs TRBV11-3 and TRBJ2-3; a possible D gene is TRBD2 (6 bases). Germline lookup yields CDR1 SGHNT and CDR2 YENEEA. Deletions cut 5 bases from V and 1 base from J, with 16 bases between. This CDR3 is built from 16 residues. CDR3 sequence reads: CASSPGSGGGTDTQYF. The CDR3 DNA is TGTGCCAGCAGCCCGGGGAGCGGAGGGGGCACAGATACGCAGTATTTT. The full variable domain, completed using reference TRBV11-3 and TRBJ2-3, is EAGVVQSPRYKIIEKKQPVAFWCNPISGHNTLYWYLQNLGQGPELLIRYENEEAVDDSQLPKDRFSAERLKGVDSTLKIQPAELGDSAVYLCASSPGSGGGTDTQYFGPGTRLTVL.

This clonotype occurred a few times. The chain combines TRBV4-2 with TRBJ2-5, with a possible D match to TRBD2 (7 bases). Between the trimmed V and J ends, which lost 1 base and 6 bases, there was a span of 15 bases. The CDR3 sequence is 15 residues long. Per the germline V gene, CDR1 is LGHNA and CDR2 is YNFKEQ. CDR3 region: CASSQGRGPGKTQYF. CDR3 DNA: TGTGCCAGCAGCCAAGGGCGGGGGCCCGGCAAGACCCAGTACTTC.